These 29 T cell receptor beta chains came from one sample sequenced in a study of OX40 agonist ivuxolimab in advanced cancers. The table came from immunoSEQ multiplex PCR; TCRdb's copy has only in-frame clones and leaves some out. The sample has about 40,000 clones, 70% to 85% seen once; the top ten hold 1.5% to 2%. Source: CD4+ or CD8+ T cells sorted from blood, taken in a trial of the OX40 agonist ivuxolimab. The receptors derive from an adult with an advanced solid tumor such as melanoma, head and neck, liver or kidney cancer.

The rearrangement uses TRBV5-4 and TRBJ1-1; TRBD1 matches 8 bases. The CDR3 contains 16 residues. The V gene's germline CDR1 is SGHNT and CDR2 YYREEE (reference sequence). Trimming took 5 bases from V and 4 from J; bases not matched to a gene: 13. The DNA for the CDR3 is TGTGCCAGCAGTAATCCAGGGGGCGGTTTGGGCACTGAAGCTTTCTTT. Translating it yields CASSNPGGGLGTEAFF.

V and J are TRBV5-6 and TRBJ1-2; a possible D gene is TRBD1 (6 bases). Germline V gives CDR1 SGHDT, CDR2 YYEEEE. The V end lost 0 bases, the J end lost 8 bases, and 17 bases lay between the germline ends. The CDR3 length is 15 residues. CDR3 nucleotide sequence: TGTGCCAGCAGCTTGGGATATCGGGGGGCGGAGGGCTACACCTTC. It codes for CASSLGYRGAEGYTF.

The CDR3, as DNA: TGTGCCAGCAGCGGACCAAACAGGGTCACCGGGGAGCTGTTTTTT. This codes for CASSGPNRVTGELFF. The chain is built from TRBV5-6 and TRBJ2-2, with D tentatively TRBD1 (6 bases). This CDR3 has 15 residues. In germline, CDR1 is SGHDT, CDR2 YYEEEE. Between the trimmed V and J ends, which lost 4 bases and 4 bases, there was a span of 14 bases.

The chain employs TRBV19 and TRBJ1-2; perhaps TRBD1 as D (5 bases). Per germline, CDR1 LNHDA and CDR2 SQIVND (reference sequence). The ends were cut back, 5 bases at V and 0 bases at J, with 13 bases in the middle. This CDR3 has 15 residues. The chain's CDR3 is CASSPGTEANYGYTF. The CDR3 bases are TGTGCCAGTAGTCCTGGGACGGAGGCTAACTATGGCTACACCTTC.

A few counts support this clone. The chain uses TRBV5-1 and TRBJ1-1, with TRBD1 as a possible D gene (6 bases). V gave up 4 bases and J gave up 4 bases, with 17 bases separating them. Per the germline V gene, CDR1 is SGHRS and CDR2 is YFSETQ. This CDR3 is 15 amino acids long. CDR3 loop: CASSGDAGAGTEAFF. Here the CDR3 DNA reads TGCGCCAGCAGCGGAGACGCAGGGGCCGGCACTGAAGCTTTCTTT.

The V call is TRBV4-1, the J call TRBJ1-3; D ambiguous. CDR1 and CDR2 from the germline V gene are MGHRA and YSYEKL. Trimming took off 2 bases at V and 1 base at J, with 6 bases between the two ends. The CDR3 length is 14 residues. DNA of the CDR3: TGCGCCAGCAGCCAAACGAAGTCTGGAAACACCATATATTTT. It encodes CASSQTKSGNTIYF.

CDR3: CASSPSGGPTGELFF. CDR3 nucleotide sequence: TGTGCCAGCAGCCCCTCGGGGGGGCCAACCGGGGAGCTGTTTTTT. The chain combines TRBV11-2 with TRBJ2-2, with 8 bases lining up with TRBD2. The CDR3 loop spans 15 amino acids. With V trimmed by 5 bases and J by 5 bases, 7 bases remained unmatched. Germline-derived CDR1 and CDR2 are SGHAT and FQNNGV. Complete variable domain (other parts from reference TRBV11-2 and TRBJ2-2): EAGVAQSPRYKIIEKRQSVAFWCNPISGHATLYWYQQILGQGPKLLIQFQNNGVVDDSQLPKDRFSAERLKGVDSTLKIQPAKLEDSAVYLCASSPSGGPTGELFFGEGSRLTVL.

Written as DNA, the CDR3 is TGTGCCAGCAGTGAAGTGAGTGCCACCTACGAGCAGTACTTC. This codes for CASSEVSATYEQYF. The chain carries TRBV6-1 and TRBJ2-7; D not certain. The germline gives CDR1 MNHNS, CDR2 SASEGT. CDR3 length: 14 residues. V was pared by 1 base and J by 2 bases, with 9 bases between.

V gene TRBV11-3 combines with J gene TRBJ2-1; 9 positions match TRBD1. This CDR3 is built from 15 residues. V gave up 5 bases and J gave up 7 bases; unmatched junction bases: 9. The germline gives CDR1 SGHNT, CDR2 YENEEA. CDR3 protein: CASSPGTGIWNEQFF. CDR3 bases: TGTGCCAGCAGCCCCGGGACAGGGATTTGGAATGAGCAGTTCTTC. The variable domain in full, completed from reference TRBV11-3 and TRBJ2-1, reads EAGVVQSPRYKIIEKKQPVAFWCNPISGHNTLYWYLQNLGQGPELLIRYENEEAVDDSQLPKDRFSAERLKGVDSTLKIQPAELGDSAVYLCASSPGTGIWNEQFFGPGTRLTVL.

The chain combines TRBV7-2 with TRBJ2-7, with 8 bases fitting TRBD2. The junction had 6 bases not matched to a gene; V was cut back by 4 bases and J by 4 bases. The germline V gene has CDR1 SGHTA and CDR2 FQGNSA. The CDR3 is made up of 14 amino acids. The CDR3 protein is CASSSARGAYEQYF. CDR3 sequence (DNA): TGTGCCAGCAGCTCGGCGCGGGGGGCTTACGAGCAGTACTTC.

J is TRBJ2-4 and V is TRBV6-5, with D uncertain. There are 14 residues in the CDR3. V was cut by 3 bases and J by 8 bases, with 14 bases left in between. CDR1 and CDR2 from the germline V gene are MNHEY and SVGAGI. The CDR3 DNA is TGTGCCAGCAGTTATGCCGACTCCAGCGACATTCAGTACTTC. Translated: CASSYADSSDIQYF.

V is TRBV7-8 and J is TRBJ2-7; possibly TRBD2 for D (6 bases). Germline CDR1 and CDR2: SGHVS and FQNEAQ. The germline V and J ends were trimmed by 6 bases and 2 bases, with 20 bases remaining between them. CDR3 length: 16 residues. CDR3 region: CASSITPGRTTYEQYF. Here the CDR3 DNA reads TGTGCCAGCAGTATAACTCCCGGACGGACTACCTACGAGCAGTACTTC. Based on the CDR3 plus reference TRBV7-8 and TRBJ2-7, the full variable domain is GAGVSQSPRYKVAKRGQDVALRCDPISGHVSLFWYQQALGQGPEFLTYFQNEAQLDKSGLPSDRFFAERPEGSVSTLKIQRTQQEDSAVYLCASSITPGRTTYEQYFGPGTRLTVT.

This clone appeared a few times. This chain connects TRBV7-2 to TRBJ2-1; 8 bases map to TRBD1. The CDR3 is 14 amino acids. V was clipped by 5 bases and J by 6 bases; unmatched bases: 6. From germline, CDR1 is SGHTA and CDR2 FQGNSA. CDR3 nucleotide sequence: TGTGCCAGCAGCCGCGACAGGGGAGGCAATGAGCAGTTCTTC. Its protein product is CASSRDRGGNEQFF.

The chain recombines TRBV2 with TRBJ1-2; a possible D gene is TRBD1 (5 bases). CDR1 and CDR2 (germline): SNHLY, FYNNEI. Trimming left V 7 bases short and J 6 bases short, with 24 bases between. The CDR3 length is 16 residues. The CDR3 is CASTRQQVQPGNGYTF. The CDR3, as DNA: TGTGCCAGCACCCGTCAACAGGTCCAACCGGGTAATGGCTACACCTTC. Full variable domain (remainder filled in from reference TRBV2 and TRBJ1-2): EPEVTQTPSHQVTQMGQEVILRCVPISNHLYFYWYRQILGQKVEFLVSFYNNEISEKSEIFDDQFSVERPDGSNFTLKIRSTKLEDSAMYFCASTRQQVQPGNGYTFGSGTRLTVV.

This clone was seen only a few times. V usage is TRBV7-2 and J usage is TRBJ1-1, with D tentatively TRBD1 (5 bases). This CDR3 spans 15 amino acids. The V and J ends lost 4 bases and 4 bases respectively, with 16 bases between them. CDR1 is SGHTA and CDR2 is FQGNSA in the germline V gene. Here the CDR3 reads CASSSRGQGFTEAFF. In DNA form, the CDR3 reads TGTGCCAGCAGCTCGAGGGGCCAGGGTTTCACTGAAGCTTTCTTT. The entire variable domain, with the rest obtained from reference TRBV7-2 and TRBJ1-1, is as follows: GAGVSQSPSNKVTEKGKDVELRCDPISGHTALYWYRQSLGQGLEFLIYFQGNSAPDKSGLPSDRFSAERTGGSVSTLTIQRTQQEDSAVYLCASSSRGQGFTEAFFGQGTRLTVV.

V is TRBV16 and J is TRBJ2-7, with 7 bases fitting TRBD2. V shed 6 bases, J shed 3 bases, and the junction held 11 bases outside the gene matches. CDR3 length: 15 amino acids. CDR1 and CDR2 from the germline V gene are KGHSY and FQNENV. CDR3 protein: CASSEASGHLYEQYF. The CDR3 coding sequence is TGTGCCAGCAGTGAGGCTAGCGGACACCTCTACGAGCAGTACTTC. Full variable domain (missing parts from reference TRBV16 and TRBJ2-7): GEEVAQTPKHLVRGEGQKAKLYCAPIKGHSYVFWYQQVLKNEFKFLISFQNENVFDETGMPKERFSAKCLPNSPCSLEIQATKLEDSAVYFCASSEASGHLYEQYFGPGTRLTVT.

This rearrangement joins TRBV10-1 to TRBJ2-5; D call uncertain. Deletions cut 9 bases from V and 3 bases from J, with 14 bases between. The CDR3 is 13 amino acids. Germline-derived CDR1 and CDR2 are WNHNN and SYGVQD (reference sequence). CDR3 bases: TGCGCCAGGGAGAAACCAGAAGAAGAGACCCAGTACTTC. It encodes CAREKPEEETQYF.

CDR3 sequence (DNA): TGTGCCAGCAGCTTAGCAGGGGTGGGCGAGCAGTACTTC. Protein product: CASSLAGVGEQYF. The chain carries TRBV7-2 and TRBJ2-7; the D gene is possibly TRBD1 (5 bases). From germline, CDR1 is SGHTA and CDR2 FQGNSA. V lost 0 bases, J lost 6 bases, and 9 bases lay in between. The CDR3 contains 13 residues.

The chain joins TRBV18 to TRBJ2-7; D perhaps matches TRBD1 (7 bases). Trimming took 0 bases from V and 0 from J, leaving 15 bases between them. The CDR3 covers 17 residues. CDR1 and CDR2 (germline): KGHSH, LQKENI. This CDR3 reads CASSPPGGQRSSYEQYF. Written as DNA, the CDR3 is TGTGCCAGCTCACCACCGGGGGGACAGCGGAGCTCCTACGAGCAGTACTTC. Combining the CDR3 with reference TRBV18 and TRBJ2-7 gives the whole variable domain NAGVMQNPRHLVRRRGQEARLRCSPMKGHSHVYWYRQLPEEGLKFMVYLQKENIIDESGMPKERFSAEFPKEGPSILRIQQVVRGDSAAYFCASSPPGGQRSSYEQYFGPGTRLTVT.

The V call is TRBV9, the J call TRBJ2-3; 10 bases are a match to TRBD1. Germline lookup yields CDR1 SGDLS and CDR2 YYNGEE. The CDR3 sequence is 18 residues long. The trim removed 4 bases at V and 2 bases at J, leaving 13 bases unmatched. The CDR3 DNA reads as TGTGCCAGCAGCCCGCGGACAGGGGGGACACCCTTCACAGATACGCAGTATTTT. Translated, it gives CASSPRTGGTPFTDTQYF.

The chain uses TRBV14 and TRBJ1-2, with D maybe TRBD1 (5 bases). The CDR3 runs to 13 residues. V lost 3 bases to trimming and J lost 2 bases, with 7 bases between them. Germline CDR1 reads SGHDN; CDR2 reads FVKESK. The CDR3 is CASSQGQNYGYTF. The CDR3 nucleotides read TGTGCCAGCAGCCAGGGGCAGAACTATGGCTACACCTTC.

This rearrangement joins TRBV19 to TRBJ2-2; D not resolved. The V gene's germline CDR1 is LNHDA and CDR2 SQIVND (reference sequence). Trimming took 2 bases from V and 7 from J, leaving 5 bases between them. The CDR3 spans 12 residues. In nucleotides, the CDR3 is TGTGCCAGTAGTATACGGAACGGGGAGCTGTTTTTT. Protein product: CASSIRNGELFF.

The J gene is TRBJ1-1, the V gene TRBV6-6, with 8 positions matching TRBD1. Germline values: CDR1 MNHNY, CDR2 SVGAGI (reference sequence). Trimming removed 2 bases from V and 1 base from J; junction bases left unmatched: 3. There are 15 residues in the CDR3. In DNA form, the CDR3 reads TGTGCCAGCAGTTACCAGGGGACAGGGAACACTGAAGCTTTCTTT. This encodes CASSYQGTGNTEAFF.

The chain has TRBV7-6 and TRBJ2-7, with 7 bases lining up with TRBD1. CDR3 size: 16 residues. Germline V gives CDR1 SGHVS, CDR2 FNYEAQ. Losses at the gene ends were 1 base for V and 1 base for J; bases not matched to a gene: 7. The CDR3 coding sequence is TGTGCCAGCAGCTTAGGATGGGACAGCGCTTCCTACGAGCAGTACTTC. Amino acid sequence: CASSLGWDSASYEQYF.

V is TRBV18 and J is TRBJ1-3, with D possibly being TRBD1 (5 bases). Looked up from germline, CDR1 is KGHSH and CDR2 is LQKENI. Trimming removed 3 bases from V and 3 bases from J, with 12 bases in between. CDR3 length: 15 amino acids. CDR3: CASSPGGASGNTIYF. CDR3 DNA: TGTGCCAGCTCACCCGGGGGAGCGAGTGGAAACACCATATATTTT.

This chain connects TRBV19 to TRBJ1-1, with D unclear. V lost 5 bases to trimming and J lost 0 bases, with 10 bases between them. The CDR3 spans 14 residues. CDR1 is LNHDA, CDR2 SQIVND, per germline (reference sequence). The CDR3 sequence: CASSVQFMNTEAFF. The CDR3 bases are TGTGCCAGTAGTGTACAGTTCATGAACACTGAAGCTTTCTTT.

This clone was counted between two and nine times. This chain uses TRBV2 with TRBJ2-3; TRBD1 or TRBD2 may be the D gene (6 bases each). V dropped 8 bases and J dropped 3 bases, with 18 bases sitting between them. Germline V lookup: CDR1 SNHLY, CDR2 FYNNEI. CDR3 length equals 15 residues. The CDR3 DNA is TGTGCCAGCTCCCTACAGGGCGGAGGGACAGATACGCAGTATTTT. Amino acids: CASSLQGGGTDTQYF. Together with reference TRBV2 and TRBJ2-3, the CDR3 gives the full variable domain: EPEVTQTPSHQVTQMGQEVILRCVPISNHLYFYWYRQILGQKVEFLVSFYNNEISEKSEIFDDQFSVERPDGSNFTLKIRSTKLEDSAMYFCASSLQGGGTDTQYFGPGTRLTVL.

J is TRBJ2-5 and V is TRBV7-9; 12 bases match TRBD1. With 5 bases clipped from V and 5 bases from J, the junction kept 9 bases outside the gene matches. The CDR3 loop spans 16 amino acids. Germline CDR1 and CDR2: SEHNR and FQNEAQ (reference sequence). As DNA, the CDR3 is TGTGCCAGCAGCCCGTTGGGGACAGGGGGCCGGGAGACCCAGTACTTC. Its translation: CASSPLGTGGRETQYF.

This sequence joins TRBV5-1 and TRBJ1-1; TRBD1 matches 10 bases. This CDR3 comprises 15 residues. Unmatched junction bases numbered 5, after V lost 4 bases and J lost 2 bases. In germline, CDR1 is SGHRS, CDR2 YFSETQ. DNA for the CDR3: TGCGCCAGCAGCCGACGGACAGGGGGTAACACTGAAGCTTTCTTT. Translating gives CASSRRTGGNTEAFF.